This record concerns one TCR beta chain sequence. The antigen remains undetermined. The entry originates in a study of beta chain features in type 1 diabetes. Overall study context: Summed over all samples, the examined sorted cells came to 85 million to 130 million. Study results and caveats: Fewer junction insertions and more nucleotide deletions appeared in type 1 diabetes patients. Type 1 diabetes patients had TCRB CDR3s that were shorter (moderately but significantly so) in all four CD4+ subsets. Whether HLA type influences TCRB rearrangement remained unresolved here.

Naive, central memory, regulatory and stem cell-like memory cells within the CD4+ compartment were sorted using CD45RO/CCR7/CD25/CD127/CD95/CD27. As every portion of the isolated RNA was reverse transcribed, the sequencing read expressed TCRB transcripts. TCRdb keeps only in-frame clones here, not all; method: immunoSEQ multiplex PCR. The sample consists of approximately 150,000 clones, around 13% of them appearing once. The sequence was collected from a young man with type 1 diabetes. What was sequenced was central memory CD4+ T cells from blood.

CDR3 protein: CAASLAGVRETQYF. CDR3 coding DNA: TGTGCCGCCTCTCTAGCGGGCGTCCGAGAGACCCAGTACTTC. The chain joins TRBV5-4 to TRBJ2-5; 8 positions agree with TRBD2. The ends lost 10 bases at V and 4 bases at J; junction bases unmatched: 12. Germline values: CDR1 SGHNT, CDR2 YYREEE (reference sequence). CDR3 length: 14 residues. The whole variable domain, remainder taken from reference TRBV5-4 and TRBJ2-5, is ETGVTQSPTHLIKTRGQQVTLRCSSQSGHNTVSWYQQALGQGPQFIFQYYREEENGRGNFPPRFSGLQFPNYSSELNVNALELDDSALYLCAASLAGVRETQYFGPGTRLLVL.